This TCR beta chain was profiled in a study of blood T cell repertoires in COVID-19. V was clipped by 10 bases and J by 3 bases, with 16 bases between them. The CDR3 length is 15 residues. From germline, CDR1 is MNHEY and CDR2 SVGAGI. Some clones are missing from TCRdb's copy, which holds only in-frame ones; the method was immunoSEQ multiplex PCR. The top ten hold 30% to 35% of the sample, which has more than 35,000 clones, roughly 84% seen once. The TCR sequence derives from a man between 65 and 80 years old with active COVID-19. Sequenced: peripheral blood. The V gene is TRBV6-5, the J gene TRBJ1-6, with D possibly being TRBD1 (6 bases). The CDR3 loop is CAKYREGSYNSPLHF. The CDR3 coding sequence is TGTGCCAAATACAGGGAGGGTAGCTATAATTCACCCCTCCACTTT.